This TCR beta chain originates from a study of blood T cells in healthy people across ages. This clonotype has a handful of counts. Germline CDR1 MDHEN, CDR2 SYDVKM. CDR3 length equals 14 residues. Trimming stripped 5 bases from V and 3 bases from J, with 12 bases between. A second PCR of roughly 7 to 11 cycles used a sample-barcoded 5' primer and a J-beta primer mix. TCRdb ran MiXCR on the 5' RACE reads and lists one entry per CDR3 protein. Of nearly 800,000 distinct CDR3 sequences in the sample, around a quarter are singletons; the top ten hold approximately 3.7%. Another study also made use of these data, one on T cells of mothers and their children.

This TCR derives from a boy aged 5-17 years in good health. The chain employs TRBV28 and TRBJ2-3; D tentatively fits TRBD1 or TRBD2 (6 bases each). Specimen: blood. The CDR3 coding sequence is TGTGCCAGCAGTCGTCGGGGGCCGACAGATACGCAGTATTTT. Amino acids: CASSRRGPTDTQYF. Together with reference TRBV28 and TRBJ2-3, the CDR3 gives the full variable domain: DVKVTQSSRYLVKRTGEKVFLECVQDMDHENMFWYRQDPGLGLRLIYFSYDVKMKEKGDIPEGYSVSREKKERFSLILESASTNQTSMYLCASSRRGPTDTQYFGPGTRLTVL.